Listed below are T cell receptor beta chains from one sample, sequenced in a study of T cell repertoires in cytomegalovirus infection. TCRdb analysed the reads with MiXCR anew, one entry per CDR3 protein. In the table there are roughly 140,000 distinct CDR3 sequences, 20% to 25% of which are singletons. Material for sequencing was PBMCs. These receptor sequences come from a human donor in good health (CMV status not recorded). Some clones in this sample may be carry-over from other donors' samples. Both conserved end residues are part of each CDR3. D genes are given only for firm matches. Clone size is not always given. Where it is, it says once, few, many or a class for expanded clones.

d_call: -
clone_size: -
v_call: TRBV15
j_call: TRBJ1-2
cdr3_aa: CATSRQMGPTVNGYTF
cdr3_nt: TGTGCCACCAGCAGACAGATGGGACCCACGGTGAATGGCTACACCTTC

d_call: -
clone_size: -
v_call: TRBV6-4
j_call: TRBJ1-4
cdr3_aa: CASSEDPIQGHLNEKLFF
cdr3_nt: TGTGCCAGCAGTGAGGATCCTATACAGGGACACCTGAATGAAAAACTGTTTTTT

d_call: TRBD1
clone_size: -
v_call: TRBV18
j_call: TRBJ1-2
cdr3_aa: CASSPTGEGYTF
cdr3_nt: TGTGCCAGCTCACCAACAGGGGAAGGCTACACCTTC

d_call: -
clone_size: medium-sized
v_call: TRBV7-2
j_call: TRBJ1-1
cdr3_aa: CASSHTRMNTEAFF
cdr3_nt: TGTGCCAGCAGCCATACAAGAATGAACACTGAAGCTTTCTTT

d_call: -
clone_size: -
v_call: TRBV28
j_call: TRBJ2-1
cdr3_aa: CASSQTGYNEQFF
cdr3_nt: TGTGCCAGCAGTCAAACAGGTTACAATGAGCAGTTCTTC

d_call: -
clone_size: -
v_call: TRBV6-1
j_call: TRBJ2-5
cdr3_aa: CASRLGGQQEPQYF
cdr3_nt: TGTGCCAGCAGATTAGGGGGGCAGCAAGAGCCCCAGTACTTC

d_call: TRBD1
clone_size: few
v_call: TRBV7-9
j_call: TRBJ2-7
cdr3_aa: CASSLDDRGHYEQYF
cdr3_nt: TGTGCCAGCAGCTTAGACGACAGGGGTCACTACGAGCAGTACTTC

d_call: TRBD1
clone_size: many
v_call: TRBV28
j_call: TRBJ1-2
cdr3_aa: CATGDRINYGYTF
cdr3_nt: TGTGCCACGGGGGACAGGATAAACTATGGCTACACCTTC

d_call: TRBD1
clone_size: -
v_call: TRBV2
j_call: TRBJ1-2
cdr3_aa: CASSRPGQFNYGYTF
cdr3_nt: TGTGCCAGCAGTCGTCCGGGACAGTTTAACTATGGCTACACCTTC

d_call: -
clone_size: few
v_call: TRBV19
j_call: TRBJ1-5
cdr3_aa: CASSYAPMPGLSNQPQHF
cdr3_nt: TGTGCCAGTTCGTACGCCCCGATGCCGGGTCTTAGCAATCAGCCCCAGCATTTT

d_call: TRBD1
clone_size: few
v_call: TRBV5-6
j_call: TRBJ1-1
cdr3_aa: CASSLGQGVEAFF
cdr3_nt: TGTGCCAGCAGCTTGGGACAGGGGGTCGAAGCTTTCTTT

d_call: -
clone_size: -
v_call: TRBV28
j_call: TRBJ1-2
cdr3_aa: CASRPGTIDGYTF
cdr3_nt: TGTGCCAGCAGACCCGGGACAATAGATGGCTACACCTTC

d_call: TRBD2
clone_size: few
v_call: TRBV12-3/TRBV12-4
j_call: TRBJ2-3
cdr3_aa: CASSSPLGAGGLFDTDTQYF
cdr3_nt: TGTGCCAGCAGTTCCCCCCTAGGGGCGGGGGGGCTGTTTGACACAGATACGCAGTATTTT

d_call: TRBD1
clone_size: few
v_call: TRBV2
j_call: TRBJ2-3
cdr3_aa: CASSEAGRGRLPSSTDTQYF
cdr3_nt: TGTGCCAGCAGTGAAGCGGGCAGGGGGCGTCTACCGTCTAGCACAGATACGCAGTATTTT

d_call: -
clone_size: many
v_call: TRBV15
j_call: TRBJ2-7
cdr3_aa: CATSLTGTYEQYF
cdr3_nt: TGTGCCACCAGCCTGACAGGCACCTACGAGCAGTACTTC

d_call: -
clone_size: few
v_call: TRBV27
j_call: TRBJ2-6
cdr3_aa: CASTHSRRGTGANVLTF
cdr3_nt: TGTGCCAGCACCCATTCTCGAAGGGGAACTGGGGCCAACGTCCTGACTTTC

d_call: TRBD2
clone_size: few
v_call: TRBV28
j_call: TRBJ2-2
cdr3_aa: CASSFPGLESSTGELFF
cdr3_nt: TGTGCCAGCAGTTTTCCGGGACTAGAGAGCTCCACCGGGGAGCTGTTTTTT

d_call: TRBD2
clone_size: few
v_call: TRBV28
j_call: TRBJ2-3
cdr3_aa: CASRWLAGLSTDTQYF
cdr3_nt: TGTGCCAGCAGATGGCTAGCGGGCCTTAGCACAGATACGCAGTATTTT

d_call: -
clone_size: few
v_call: TRBV5-1
j_call: TRBJ2-7
cdr3_aa: CASSGDYEQYF
cdr3_nt: TGCGCCAGCAGCGGTGATTACGAGCAGTACTTC

d_call: TRBD2
clone_size: many
v_call: TRBV7-2
j_call: TRBJ2-1
cdr3_aa: CASSPRAGGRYNEQFF
cdr3_nt: TGTGCCAGCAGCCCACGGGCGGGAGGGCGATACAATGAGCAGTTCTTC

d_call: -
clone_size: few
v_call: TRBV20-1
j_call: TRBJ1-2
cdr3_aa: CSARVRGVPNYGYTF
cdr3_nt: TGCAGTGCTAGAGTACGGGGAGTCCCTAACTATGGCTACACCTTC

d_call: -
clone_size: few
v_call: TRBV14
j_call: TRBJ1-1
cdr3_aa: CASSQYSRMNTEAFF
cdr3_nt: TGTGCCAGCAGCCAGTATTCCCGGATGAACACTGAAGCTTTCTTT

d_call: TRBD1
clone_size: few
v_call: TRBV30
j_call: TRBJ1-5
cdr3_aa: CAWSPGQGRNQPQHF
cdr3_nt: TGTGCCTGGAGTCCGGGACAGGGGAGAAATCAGCCCCAGCATTTT

d_call: TRBD2
clone_size: many
v_call: TRBV7-9
j_call: TRBJ2-1
cdr3_aa: CASSSQGGSGNEQFF
cdr3_nt: TGTGCCAGCAGCTCCCAGGGCGGGAGTGGCAATGAGCAGTTCTTC

d_call: TRBD1
clone_size: few
v_call: TRBV15
j_call: TRBJ1-3
cdr3_aa: CATSRELTGGSGNTIYF
cdr3_nt: TGTGCCACCAGCAGGGAACTGACAGGGGGTTCCGGAAACACCATATATTTT

d_call: -
clone_size: -
v_call: TRBV7-2
j_call: TRBJ1-6
cdr3_aa: CASSRDSTGFLGSPLHF
cdr3_nt: TGTGCCAGCAGCCGAGACTCGACGGGGTTTCTGGGTTCACCCCTCCACTTT

d_call: -
clone_size: once
v_call: TRBV11-2
j_call: TRBJ2-2
cdr3_aa: CASSLEGGDTGELFF
cdr3_nt: TGTGCCAGCAGCTTAGAAGGAGGGGACACCGGGGAGCTGTTTTTT

d_call: -
clone_size: -
v_call: TRBV14
j_call: TRBJ1-2
cdr3_aa: CASSQTYYGYTF
cdr3_nt: TGTGCCAGCAGCCAGACTTACTATGGCTACACCTTC

d_call: -
clone_size: -
v_call: TRBV6-1
j_call: TRBJ2-2
cdr3_aa: CASSEEGWTGELFF
cdr3_nt: TGTGCCAGCAGTGAGGAAGGGTGGACCGGGGAGCTGTTTTTT

d_call: -
clone_size: medium-sized
v_call: TRBV28
j_call: TRBJ1-5
cdr3_aa: CASSLYGRGLYQPQHF
cdr3_nt: TGTGCCAGCAGTTTATACGGCAGGGGCCTTTATCAGCCCCAGCATTTT